Given below is one T cell receptor beta chain in context. Antigen unknown. This CDR3 is built from 12 residues. CDR1 SGHTA and CDR2 FQGTGA come from the germline V gene. V was clipped by 8 bases and J by 7 bases, with 15 bases between them. These data are taken from a study of T cell responses to AZD1222 COVID-19 vaccine. Looking at the study overall: Second doses were pooled across both intervals (about 4 or about 12 weeks).

The repertoire was sequenced with immunoSEQ multiplex PCR; TCRdb's copy has only in-frame clones and lacks some. The table lists 150,000 to 200,000 clones, around 90% of them singletons. Overall study findings and caveats: Repertoires in all cases were sampled only once the peak T cell response had passed. Across spike, vaccine-associated CD4 TCRs were found, dominant at 160-218 and 743-854.

The genes are TRBV7-3 and TRBJ2-7; tentative D call: TRBD2 (6 bases). The specimen comprised peripheral blood, sampled on day 0 of AZD1222 vaccination. The origin of this receptor is an adult in good health. In nucleotides, the CDR3 is TGTGCCAGCGGCACATACGGGGGAGAGCAGTACTTC. Translation gives CASGTYGGEQYF.